This T cell receptor (beta chain) was identified during a study of response to subunit inactivated influenza vaccine. TCRdb re-analysed the RT-PCR reads in MiXCR, keeping a single row per CDR3 protein. The sample has 500,000 to 600,000 distinct CDR3 sequences; around 11% are singletons. The CDR3 length is 14 residues. Germline V lookup: CDR1 SEHNR, CDR2 FQNEAQ (reference sequence). Trimming took 5 bases from V and 2 from J, leaving 12 bases between them. In addition, the sample was reused for a study of T cells expressing NK-cell markers. That source reports: Production of TCR beta cDNA relied on 5'RACE template switching with UMIs.

This sequence joins TRBV7-9 and TRBJ2-5; possible D gene TRBD2, 5 bases. The receptor was isolated from a man aged 45-65 years who received an inactivated influenza vaccine. The starting material was PBMCs from blood, obtained on the day of vaccination. CDR3 region: CASSLQDFQETQYF. CDR3 nucleotides: TGTGCCAGCAGCCTTCAGGACTTTCAAGAGACCCAGTACTTC.